Shown below are 3 T cell receptor beta chains from a single sample sequenced in a study of blood T cell repertoires in COVID-19 (dated by TCRdb to about 2020). The library was obtained by the immunoSEQ multiplex PCR assay. TCRdb obtained this table from immuneACCESS and retained in-frame rearrangements with V and J assigned. These tables miss some clones; where compared with another copy, unresolved V genes account for less than half of the shortfall, and the remainder is unexplained. Across this sample there are approximately 320,000 clones, with approximately 90% seen only once. The ten largest clones capture around 9% of the sample. The sequencing input was PBMCs or T cells enriched from blood (not recorded which). These receptors all stem from a woman aged 18-29 years who had recovered from COVID-19.

The CDR3 DNA follows: TGTGCCAGCAGCGCCGGGGTTCGCTCCTACAATGAGCAGTTCTTC. It translates to CASSAGVRSYNEQFF. V usage is TRBV9 and J usage is TRBJ2-1, with a tentative D call TRBD2 (5 bases). The CDR3 is made up of 15 amino acids. Trimming pared 3 bases from V and 0 bases from J, leaving 10 bases between. In germline, CDR1 is SGDLS, CDR2 YYNGEE.

J is TRBJ1-1 and V is TRBV7-9; D not certain. V lost 3 bases to trimming and J lost 3 bases, with 2 bases between them. Germline-derived CDR1 and CDR2 are SEHNR and FQNEAQ (reference sequence). The CDR3 is made up of 11 amino acids. As DNA, the CDR3 is TGTGCCAGCAGCTTCGACACTGAAGCTTTCTTT. Translated, it gives CASSFDTEAFF.

This clone came up once. The CDR3 nucleotides read TGCGCCAGCAGCCCACGACTAGCGGGGGCTGGCGGGTCCTACAATGAGCAGTTCTTC. This translates into CASSPRLAGAGGSYNEQFF. The rearrangement uses TRBV4-3 and TRBJ2-1; 12 bases agree with TRBD2. CDR1 is LGHNA, CDR2 YSLEER, per germline. The CDR3 covers 19 residues. With V trimmed by 4 bases and J by 1 base, 11 bases remained unmatched.